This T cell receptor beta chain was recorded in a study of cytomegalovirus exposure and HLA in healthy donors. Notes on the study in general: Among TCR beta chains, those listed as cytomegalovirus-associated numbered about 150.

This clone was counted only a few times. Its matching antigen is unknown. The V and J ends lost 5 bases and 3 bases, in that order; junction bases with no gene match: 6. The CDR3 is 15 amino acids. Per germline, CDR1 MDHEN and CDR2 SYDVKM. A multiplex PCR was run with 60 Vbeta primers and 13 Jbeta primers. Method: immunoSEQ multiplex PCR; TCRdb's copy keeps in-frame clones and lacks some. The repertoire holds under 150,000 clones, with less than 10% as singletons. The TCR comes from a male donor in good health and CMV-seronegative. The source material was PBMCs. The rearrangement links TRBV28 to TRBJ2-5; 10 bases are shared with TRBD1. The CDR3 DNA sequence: TGTGCCAGCAGTCCCGGGGGACAGGGGAAAGAGACCCAGTACTTC. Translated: CASSPGGQGKETQYF.